Listed here is a single T cell receptor beta chain. The clone's antigen remains unknown. Base-call qualities are not available, and no considerably larger clone is one nucleotide away. Trimming removed 4 bases from V and 3 bases from J; the gene matches leave 13 bases unexplained. The cysteine opens and the phenylalanine closes a CDR3 of 17 amino acids. The read is trimmed to its CDR3 DNA, 51 bases read in frame from base 1. As encoded in the germline V gene, CDR1 is SGHRS while CDR2 is YFSETQ. The library was built by means of 5' RACE. Sequencer: Illumina HiSeq 2500. A second PCR of roughly 7 to 11 cycles was performed with a sample-barcoded 5' primer and a J-beta primer mix. Each TCR beta cDNA molecule received a unique molecular identifier from a template-switch 5' adaptor carrying 12 random nucleotides. Each sample yielded at least 2.5 million CDR3-containing paired-end reads. First-strand cDNA synthesis was performed from all RNA using the Mint cDNA synthesis kit, with priming by a TRBC-specific oligonucleotide. After uracil-DNA glycosylase treatment, a first 18-cycle PCR used universal primers M1SS and BC2_uni_R on all cDNA. The original pipeline was this. Normalization of each sample was performed by random selection of 1 million high-quality reads, each carrying a distinct molecular identifier. Reads with shared molecular identifiers were discarded instead of being binned into consensus sequences. MiTCR, run with a Q25 quality threshold and the strictest error-elimination algorithm, handled CDR3 identification, clonotype clustering and error correction. A nonparametric unseen species model with Euler transformation was used to estimate lower-bound total TCR beta diversity. Using fastp trimming at Q25 and MiXCR clonotype assembly, TCRdb reanalyzed the public sequencing data and kept in-frame beta chains. Rows with a matching CDR3 protein are joined into one entry that keeps the most common DNA and genes. In this record, the V and J calls reflect TCRdb's handling and not the investigators' own analysis. In all, the sample holds about 1.4 million distinct CDR3 sequences, and 45% to 70% of those were seen once. The biggest ten clones account for 6.5% to 8% of the sample.

The entry originates in a study of blood T cells in healthy people across ages (dated by TCRdb to between 2015 and 2016). Study-level background: In model experiments, template switching captured roughly one uniquely barcoded TCR beta cDNA molecule for every two T cells. To track age-related changes in TCR beta repertoire diversity, the study relied on deep sequencing normalized with unique cDNA molecular identifiers. The donors were divided into four age groups: young (average 16 years), middle-aged (about 39), aged (about 62) and long-lived (around 80). Donors of different ages were randomly distributed across sequencing lanes to avoid experimental bias. Using the same blood draw, the study looked at two additional independent replicas of 1 million unique cDNA reads for two donors, one aged 18 to 30 and the other aged 80 or older.

Points the paper makes about the study in general: Estimates of total diversity based on one million sequenced T cells were considered lower bounds and underestimates. The CMV infection status of donors was not known, potentially confounding age-related changes in expanded clonotypes. Observed TCR beta diversity per million T cells fell roughly linearly with age, and a significant reduction was already apparent by age around 36. Because profiling used bulk unsorted PBMCs, naive and antigen-experienced compartments could not be compared conclusively. Compared with the aged group, the long-lived group had more naive CD4+ T cells, fewer expanded clones and increased TCR diversity, a pattern suggesting age selection. There was a strong correlation between observed TCR beta diversity and the percentage of naive T cells measured by flow cytometry.

Donors were a few dozen systemically healthy Caucasian individuals from Russia aged about 6 to 100 years. Ten milliliters of peripheral blood were drawn from each donor into EDTA-treated Vacutainer tubes. Ficoll-Paque density-gradient centrifugation was used to isolate PBMCs, with at least 7 million obtained per sample. Total RNA was extracted from PBMCs with Trizol reagent, with at least 5 micrograms obtained per sample. For every donor, an aliquot of PBMCs went through flow cytometry to measure the percentages of naive CD45RAhigh/CD27high T cells. The clonotype originates from a man younger than 35 in good health. Sequenced: blood. The chain joins TRBV5-1 to TRBJ2-1, and TRBD1 matches 7 of the central bases. This receptor carries the CDR3 CASSPRTDRHYYNEQFF. The DNA is TGCGCCAGCAGCCCCAGGACGGACAGGCACTACTACAATGAGCAGTTCTTC.